These 32 T cell receptor beta chains came from one sample sequenced in a study of T cell repertoires in ileal Crohn's disease. Time point: neoterminal ileum biopsy at postoperative endoscopy, about 6 months after surgery. Libraries were prepared by immunoSEQ multiplex PCR; TCRdb keeps only in-frame clonotypes and omits some of them. This table has some 9,400 clones, approximately 78% appearing once. The sample comprised ileal tissue. The receptor source for this set is an adult with Crohn's disease.

This chain connects TRBV4-3 to TRBJ1-1, with D maybe TRBD1 (5 bases). The CDR3 is 15 amino acids. The V end was cut by 4 bases, the J end by 3 bases, with 15 bases between. The germline gives CDR1 LGHNA, CDR2 YSLEER. CDR3 sequence (DNA): TGCGCCAGCAGCCCCCTTGGGCTGGGGCACACTGAAGCTTTCTTT. Encoded protein: CASSPLGLGHTEAFF.

J is TRBJ2-1 and V is TRBV23-1; 7 positions agree with TRBD1. TRBV23-1 is marked as an open reading frame, function uncertain. The CDR3 sequence is 13 residues long. The junction had 10 bases not matched to a gene; V was cut back by 9 bases and J by 8 bases. The CDR3 DNA reads as TGCGCCAGAAGGGGGCAAAGGTCCGATGAGCAGTTCTTC. This sequence encodes CARRGQRSDEQFF.

V and J are TRBV5-4 and TRBJ1-3; 11 bases agree with TRBD1. CDR1 is SGHNT and CDR2 is YYREEE in the germline V gene (reference sequence). V was clipped by 2 bases and J by 4 bases; unmatched bases: 8. The CDR3 is 17 amino acids. Written as DNA, the CDR3 is TGTGCCAGCAGCTTTCAAGGGACAGGGGGTAGAGGAAACACCATATATTTT. Translated: CASSFQGTGGRGNTIYF.

The rearrangement joins TRBV25-1 to TRBJ2-2, with D possibly TRBD1 on 5 matching bases. The CDR3 length is 14 residues. Germline loops: CDR1 MGHDK, CDR2 SYGVNS. With 6 bases removed from V and 6 bases from J, the gap between germline ends came to 14 bases. The CDR3 here is CASSWGWEAGELFF. The DNA of the CDR3 is TGTGCCAGCAGCTGGGGCTGGGAAGCCGGGGAGCTGTTTTTT.

CDR3 nucleotides: TGCGCCAGCATCCCTAGGATTAGGAGGGCTTATAATTCACCCCTCCACTTT. This gives the protein CASIPRIRRAYNSPLHF. The J gene is TRBJ1-6, the V gene TRBV5-1; D unclear. Germline V gives CDR1 SGHRS, CDR2 YFSETQ. Trimming shortened V by 6 bases and J by 4 bases, and 20 bases separated the two germline ends. This CDR3 is 17 amino acids long.

This clone was observed a few times. The chain combines TRBV4-3 with TRBJ1-6; 8 bases are a match to TRBD1. The CDR3 is 16 amino acids. Germline V CDR1 and CDR2: LGHNA, YSLEER. The J segment lost 9 bases and the V segment lost 0 bases, leaving 7 bases of the junction unmatched. The CDR3 is CASSQDFAGGFSPLHF. As DNA, the CDR3 is TGCGCCAGCAGCCAAGATTTCGCAGGGGGCTTTTCACCCCTCCACTTT.

The rearrangement uses TRBV5-1 and TRBJ1-2; maybe TRBD1 (6 bases). Between the trimmed V and J ends, which lost 3 bases and 3 bases, there was a span of 15 bases. The CDR3 has 15 residues. Germline V gives CDR1 SGHRS, CDR2 YFSETQ. This CDR3 reads CASSSYSRQDYGYTF. CDR3 bases: TGCGCCAGCAGCTCCTACTCCAGACAGGACTATGGCTACACCTTC.

The rearrangement uses TRBV11-3 and TRBJ1-1, with D maybe TRBD1 (5 bases). V was pared by 5 bases and J by 3 bases, with 10 bases between. The germline V gene encodes CDR1 SGHNT and CDR2 YENEEA. This CDR3 is built from 13 residues. CDR3 loop: CASSLGTHTEAFF. CDR3 nucleotides: TGTGCCAGCAGCCTCGGGACTCACACTGAAGCTTTCTTT.

CDR3 coding DNA: TGTGCTGGCAAGGGGTGGGGGGTTCGGGAGCAGTACTTC. The encoded protein is CAGKGWGVREQYF. The chain couples TRBV11-2 to TRBJ2-7, with D tentatively TRBD2 (6 bases). Germline CDR1 SGHAT, CDR2 FQNNGV. The CDR3 loop spans 13 amino acids.

Details on this clone: Other nucleotide sequences from this sample produce the same CDR3. This chain connects TRBV4-3 to TRBJ1-1, with TRBD1 identical over 8 bases. The junction had 4 bases not matched to a gene; V was cut back by 0 bases and J by 1 base. The CDR3 consists of 16 residues. Per the germline V gene, CDR1 is LGHNA and CDR2 is YSLEER. CDR3 region: CASSQDPQGANTEAFF. CDR3 coding DNA: TGCGCCAGCAGCCAAGATCCCCAGGGGGCGAACACTGAAGCTTTCTTT.

The chain links TRBV4-1 to TRBJ2-3, with TRBD2 matching over 12 bases. With V trimmed by 2 bases and J by 0 bases, 3 bases remained unmatched. CDR1 is MGHRA, CDR2 YSYEKL, per germline. The CDR3 sequence is 17 residues long. CDR3 region: CASSQRTSGDSTDTQYF. Written as DNA, the CDR3 is TGCGCCAGCAGCCAACGGACTAGCGGGGATAGCACAGATACGCAGTATTTT.

The rearrangement joins TRBV18 to TRBJ2-7; 7 bases agree with TRBD1. The CDR3 length is 15 residues. CDR1 and CDR2 from the germline V gene are KGHSH and LQKENI. V shed 3 bases, J shed 3 bases, and the junction held 8 bases outside the gene matches. The CDR3 DNA reads TGTGCCAGCTCACCGAGGGGGCCCCCCTTCTACGAGCAGTACTTC. Translated, it gives CASSPRGPPFYEQYF.

This clone has more than one count but fewer than ten. The rearrangement uses TRBV4-1 and TRBJ2-2, with 8 bases fitting TRBD1. V was pared by 4 bases and J by 2 bases, with 3 bases of the junction left unmatched. The CDR3 consists of 15 residues. Germline assignment: CDR1 MGHRA and CDR2 YSYEKL. CDR3 sequence: CASSRGQENTGELFF. The DNA of the CDR3 is TGCGCCAGCAGCCGGGGACAGGAAAACACCGGGGAGCTGTTTTTT.

The V gene is TRBV29-1, the J gene TRBJ2-1; 8 nucleotides match TRBD1. Germline loops: CDR1 SQVTM, CDR2 ANQGSEA. This CDR3 region has 15 residues. V shed 4 bases and J 0 bases; nucleotides not matched to a gene: 5. The CDR3 loop is CSVGRQGSSYNEQFF. The CDR3 region has the DNA TGCAGCGTTGGTAGACAGGGGAGCTCCTACAATGAGCAGTTCTTC.

This chain connects TRBV29-1 to TRBJ2-3, with 10 nucleotides matching TRBD2. The CDR3 consists of 16 residues. The germline V gene encodes CDR1 SQVTM and CDR2 ANQGSEA. V was clipped by 8 bases and J by 0 bases; unmatched bases: 11. In DNA, the CDR3 is TGCAGCTCTAGGGCTAGCGGGGGACACAGCACAGATACGCAGTATTTT. Its protein product is CSSRASGGHSTDTQYF.

This sequence joins TRBV5-6 and TRBJ2-5, with 7 bases fitting TRBD2. The CDR3 sequence is 15 residues long. Germline V lookup: CDR1 SGHDT, CDR2 YYEEEE. V trimming: 4 bases; J trimming: 4 bases; junction bases outside the gene matches: 10. The CDR3 protein is CASSRRTSLGETQYF. CDR3 in DNA: TGTGCCAGCAGCCGTAGGACTAGTTTAGGAGAGACCCAGTACTTC.

The rearrangement links TRBV6-5 to TRBJ2-3; 9 bases agree with TRBD2. The junction had 12 bases not matched to a gene; V was cut back by 4 bases and J by 7 bases. The CDR3 consists of 16 residues. Germline lookup yields CDR1 MNHEY and CDR2 SVGAGI. In nucleotides, the CDR3 is TGTGCCAGCAGTTCCTCGTCCAGCGGGGGGAGAAATACGCAGTATTTT. Translated, it gives CASSSSSSGGRNTQYF.

This clone came up a few times. This sequence joins TRBV9 and TRBJ2-1; D uncertain. V was clipped by 0 bases and J by 8 bases, with 9 bases between them. Germline values: CDR1 SGDLS, CDR2 YYNGEE. The CDR3 is 13 residues long. CDR3 nucleotides: TGTGCCAGCAGCGTAGGGGTTCAGGATGAGCAGTTCTTC. It translates to CASSVGVQDEQFF.

The chain carries TRBV5-1 and TRBJ2-3; D remains ambiguous. Germline V gene data show CDR1 as SGHRS and CDR2 as YFSETQ. This CDR3 comprises 14 residues. V was clipped by 0 bases and J by 1 base, with 6 bases between them. CDR3 sequence: CASSLVPGTDTQYF. The CDR3 region has the DNA TGCGCCAGCAGCTTGGTTCCAGGCACAGATACGCAGTATTTT.

This clone came up a few times. The J gene is TRBJ1-5, the V gene TRBV6-5, with 8 bases identical to TRBD1. CDR1 and CDR2 (germline): MNHEY, SVGAGI. J gave up 1 base and V 7 bases, and 6 bases lay outside the gene matches. CDR3 length: 15 residues. CDR3 in DNA: TGTGCCAGCACTAGACGACAGGGGAGCAATCAGCCCCAGCATTTT. Its protein product is CASTRRQGSNQPQHF.

V gene TRBV7-9 combines with J gene TRBJ2-7, with unresolved D. V lost 4 bases, J lost 3 bases, and 10 bases lay in between. Germline V gene lookup returns CDR1 SEHNR and CDR2 FQNEAQ (reference sequence). The CDR3 is 13 residues long. The CDR3 here is CASSSQLLYEQYF. CDR3 coding DNA: TGTGCCAGCAGCTCCCAACTCCTCTACGAGCAGTACTTC.

V gene TRBV15 combines with J gene TRBJ1-1, with 7 bases lining up with TRBD1. The germline V gene encodes CDR1 LNHNV and CDR2 YYDKDF (reference sequence). The CDR3 contains 13 residues. Trimming took 6 bases from V and 1 from J; bases not matched to a gene: 2. The CDR3 sequence: CATRGQRNTEAFF. The CDR3 DNA reads TGTGCCACCAGGGGACAGAGGAACACTGAAGCTTTCTTT.

This chain joins TRBV4-1 and TRBJ1-5, with D perhaps TRBD1 (5 bases). Germline assignment: CDR1 MGHRA and CDR2 YSYEKL. The CDR3 is 15 residues long. V shed 4 bases and J shed 7 bases, with 17 bases lying between them. The CDR3 region has the DNA TGCGCCAGCAGCCGGGTACAGGACGCAGGGCAGCCCCAGCATTTT. Translated, it gives CASSRVQDAGQPQHF.

A word on this clone: Other DNA sequences of this sample code for an identical CDR3. The chain uses TRBV18 and TRBJ2-2; the D gene is possibly TRBD1 (5 bases). Germline assignment: CDR1 KGHSH and CDR2 LQKENI. Trimming took off 3 bases at V and 2 bases at J, with 13 bases between the two ends. This CDR3 is 16 amino acids long. CDR3 loop: CASSPTVEPNTGELFF. The CDR3 DNA reads as TGTGCCAGCTCACCGACAGTGGAGCCTAACACCGGGGAGCTGTTTTTT. The variable domain in full, completed from reference TRBV18 and TRBJ2-2, reads NAGVMQNPRHLVRRRGQEARLRCSPMKGHSHVYWYRQLPEEGLKFMVYLQKENIIDESGMPKERFSAEFPKEGPSILRIQQVVRGDSAAYFCASSPTVEPNTGELFFGEGSRLTVL.

V gene TRBV11-2 combines with J gene TRBJ1-1; D is uncertain. The V and J ends lost 4 bases and 1 base respectively, with 10 bases between them. Germline CDR1 and CDR2: SGHAT and FQNNGV. This CDR3 has 14 residues. The CDR3 protein is CASSSTRQNTEAFF. The CDR3 DNA is TGTGCCAGCAGCTCGACACGCCAGAACACTGAAGCTTTCTTT.

The genes are TRBV18 and TRBJ2-3; tentatively, D is TRBD2 (5 bases). Per the germline V gene, CDR1 is KGHSH and CDR2 is LQKENI. The CDR3 covers 15 residues. V was trimmed by 4 bases and J by 4 bases, leaving 15 bases between them. CDR3 nucleotides: TGTGCCAGCTCACTGACCGGGATATCAGCAGATACGCAGTATTTT. Protein product: CASSLTGISADTQYF.

The V call is TRBV1, the J call TRBJ1-2; TRBD1, the table's D call, was not compared with the DNA. TRBV1 is given as a pseudogene. The CDR3 covers 15 residues. CDR3 amino acids: CTSSQDRTGGDGYTF. The CDR3 coding sequence is TGCACCAGCAGCCAAGATCGGACAGGGGGAGATGGCTACACCTTC.

The genes are TRBV7-2 and TRBJ1-3; D may be TRBD1 (5 bases). CDR3 length: 15 amino acids. The V gene's germline CDR1 is SGHTA and CDR2 FQGNSA. Trimming shortened V by 3 bases and J by 0 bases, and 9 bases separated the two germline ends. CDR3 amino acids: CASSFTGNSGNTIYF. The CDR3 nucleotides read TGTGCCAGCAGCTTCACAGGAAACTCTGGAAACACCATATATTTT.

In the case of this clone: One junction end disagrees with the germline gene, perhaps due to a read error. In the same sample, other DNA sequences code for this CDR3. The chain links TRBV4-3 to TRBJ1-1, with D tentatively TRBD1 (6 bases). The germline V gene has CDR1 LGHNA and CDR2 YSLEER. This CDR3 is 12 amino acids long. Written as DNA, the CDR3 is TGCGCCAGCAGCCGGGGGGGCCTAGAAGCCTTCTTT. Amino acid sequence: CASSRGGLEAFF.

V gene TRBV15 combines with J gene TRBJ2-3, with 11 nucleotides matching TRBD2. The CDR3 sequence is 19 residues long. The V gene end was trimmed by 2 bases and the J gene end by 1 base; junction bases not matched to a gene: 11. Germline V lookup: CDR1 LNHNV, CDR2 YYDKDF (reference sequence). The DNA of the CDR3 is TGTGCCACCAGCAGACGGAAGGCTAGCGGGGGGCCGCGCACAGATACGCAGTATTTT. Amino acids: CATSRRKASGGPRTDTQYF.

This chain joins TRBV4-1 and TRBJ2-3; 9 bases agree with TRBD2. This CDR3 spans 17 amino acids. The trim removed 1 base at V and 6 bases at J, leaving 11 bases unmatched. Germline V gene data show CDR1 as MGHRA and CDR2 as YSYEKL. The CDR3 protein is CASSQVERGAGRDTQYF. CDR3 bases: TGCGCCAGCAGCCAAGTCGAGCGGGGGGCCGGTCGGGATACGCAGTATTTT.

This rearrangement joins TRBV6-6 to TRBJ1-4; D call uncertain. CDR1 and CDR2 (germline): MNHNY, SVGAGI (reference sequence). The CDR3 sequence is 14 residues long. V lost 6 bases and J lost 5, with 13 bases in between. The CDR3 nucleotides read TGTGCCAGCAGGCCCAGGCCAATGAATGAAAAACTGTTTTTT. Translating gives CASRPRPMNEKLFF.